This TCR beta chain was profiled in a study of cytotoxic CD8 clonotypes in ibrutinib-treated CLL. This clone showed up just once. Profiling relied on immunoSEQ multiplex PCR, and the TCRdb table lists in-frame clones only, not all of them. This table has some 50,000 clones, under 75% appearing once. This CDR3 contains 12 residues. Between the trimmed V and J ends, which lost 0 bases and 8 bases, there was a span of 6 bases. Germline CDR1 and CDR2: SGHRS and YFSETQ. The genes are TRBV5-1 and TRBJ2-1; D uncertain. Sequences were derived from PBMCs, sampled after 12 months of ibrutinib treatment. This receptor was taken from a human donor with chronic lymphocytic leukemia. CDR3 loop: CASSLGSDEQFF. The DNA for the CDR3 is TGCGCCAGCAGCTTGGGATCAGATGAGCAGTTCTTC.